This T cell receptor (beta chain) was observed in a study of breast tumors, draining lymph nodes, adjacent tissues. Study-level findings and limits: Luminal-like breast cancer showed significantly higher tumor–nontumor repertoire similarity than basal-like. The data were judged consistent with most tumor T cells coming from lymph node and expanding in tumor. That most tumor T cells come from lymph nodes remained unproven. Compared with lymph nodes, tumors were less diverse; compared with nontumor tissue, more.

CDR1 MNHNS and CDR2 SASEGT come from the germline V gene. The V and J ends lost 6 bases and 7 bases respectively, with 13 bases between them. This CDR3 is 13 amino acids long. This clonotype was counted only a few times. What it recognizes is unknown. In TCRdb, the multiplex PCR reads were re-called with MiXCR into one record per CDR3 protein. Of 20,000 to 25,000 distinct CDR3 sequences listed, about 25% are singletons. The source is a female donor with breast cancer. Some clones in this sample may be carry-over from other donors' samples. This chain uses TRBV6-1 with TRBJ2-4; D is undetermined. The sample consisted of breast tumor tissue. This CDR3 reads CASRLSGDNIQYF. In DNA, the CDR3 is TGTGCCAGCAGGCTCTCAGGAGACAACATTCAGTACTTC.